This T cell receptor (beta chain) derives from a study of PD-L1 blockade in urothelial cancer. V dropped 1 base and J dropped 4 bases, with 13 bases sitting between them. The CDR3 covers 15 residues. The germline V gene has CDR1 MNHEY and CDR2 SMNVEV (reference sequence). Method: immunoSEQ multiplex PCR; TCRdb's copy keeps in-frame clones and lacks some. This table holds around 66,000 clones, 75% to 90% found once. Described time point: pretreatment peripheral blood. The TCR comes from a man in his 70s with urothelial cancer. The sample was PBMCs, taken around atezolizumab (anti-PD-L1) treatment. This chain joins TRBV27 and TRBJ1-2; D may be TRBD1 (6 bases). DNA for the CDR3: TGTGCCAGCAGTTTATTGGCAGGGGTTGGCTATGGCTACACCTTC. It encodes CASSLLAGVGYGYTF.